Below are 3 T cell receptor beta chains sequenced from a single sample in a study of blood T cells in healthy people across ages. With a J-beta primer mix and a sample-barcoded 5' primer, a second PCR ran roughly 6 to 12 cycles. TCRdb re-called the 5' RACE reads through MiXCR, storing one row per CDR3 protein. The table has around 870,000 distinct CDR3 sequences, roughly 26% seen once. The sequenced sample consisted of blood. The receptor source for this set is a woman older than 75 in good health.

This clonotype was recorded many times. The genes are TRBV20-1 and TRBJ1-6; 9 bases are shared with TRBD1. CDR3 size: 15 residues. Looked up from germline, CDR1 is DFQATT and CDR2 is SNEGSKA (reference sequence). J lost 10 bases, V lost 0 bases, and 7 bases had no gene match. The CDR3 sequence: CSARDTGTGYSPLHF. CDR3 DNA: TGCAGTGCTAGAGATACCGGGACAGGGTACTCACCCCTCCACTTT.

The chain couples TRBV30 to TRBJ2-5; D is ambiguous. The V gene lost 7 bases and the J gene lost 11 bases, with 14 bases spanning the gap. CDR3 length: 10 amino acids. Germline V gene lookup returns CDR1 GTSNPN and CDR2 SVGIG (reference sequence). The chain's CDR3 is CASPPQEQYF. The CDR3 nucleotides read TGTGCCTCGCCTCCCCAGGAGCAGTACTTC.

This clonotype was seen ten or more times. This chain connects TRBV7-6 to TRBJ1-5; no clear D gene. V gave up 5 bases and J gave up 0 bases, with 20 bases separating them. The CDR3 totals 18 residues. Germline lookup yields CDR1 SGHVS and CDR2 FNYEAQ. The CDR3 DNA reads TGTGCCAGCAGCCCGCTTGCTGGCAGCCCTTATAGCAATCAGCCCCAGCATTTT. This gives the protein CASSPLAGSPYSNQPQHF.